The present entry profiles one TCR beta chain with its context. Its antigen remains unidentified. This specimen comes from a study of persistence of HIV-infected CD4 T cells. The immunoSEQ assay was version 4, run in survey mode. This table comes from immunoSEQ multiplex PCR, and its TCRdb copy is limited to in-frame clones, with some not included. The sample includes tens of thousands of clones, almost 85% of them seen just once. Broader study findings: Rare CMV-responding cells carrying HIV-1 proviruses were not analyzed separately for TCR. Antigen-responding cells were enriched for degenerate expanded CDR3beta sequences.

Cells were stimulated with CMV-infected fibroblast lysates at about 10 ug/mL. CD40L/CD69 double-negative CD45RO-high memory CD4+ T cells were collected. Before stimulation, PBMCs underwent CD8+ T cell depletion. The CDR3 runs 13 residues. The germline V gene encodes CDR1 WNHNN and CDR2 SYGVQD (reference sequence). V was clipped by 2 bases and J by 9 bases; unmatched bases: 4. The genes are TRBV10-1 and TRBJ2-7; 10 nucleotides line up with TRBD1. Sequencing was performed on CD4+ T cells sorted from PBMCs after roughly 19-hour stimulation, taken from a patient who received antiretroviral therapy. The clonotype comes from an adult man with HIV who was CMV-seropositive. Here the CDR3 reads CASSEGGQGRQYF. As DNA, the CDR3 is TGCGCCAGCAGTGAGGGGGGACAGGGGAGGCAGTACTTC.